These 29 T cell receptor beta chains were all obtained from the same sample, sequenced in a study of CD8 T cells in ankylosing spondylitis. TCRdb itself ran the 5' RACE reads through MiXCR, one entry per CDR3 protein. Of around 39,000 distinct CDR3 sequences listed, approximately 9.9% are singletons. Sequencing was carried out using synovial fluid, either unsorted or a sorted T cell fraction (not recorded which). All receptors come from a male donor with ankylosing spondylitis.

This clonotype was recorded at least ten times. J is TRBJ2-3 and V is TRBV7-6; 8 positions agree with TRBD2. Trimming took 5 bases from V and 3 from J; bases not matched to a gene: 13. The germline CDR1 and CDR2 sequences are SGHVS and FNYEAQ. This CDR3 comprises 17 residues. The CDR3 nucleotides read TGTGCCAGCAGCCAGCCGGGGAGCGGGAGCGAAACAGATACGCAGTATTTT. Protein: CASSQPGSGSETDTQYF.

In this sample, this clonotype turned up many times. V is TRBV7-3 and J is TRBJ2-3; 7 nucleotides agree with TRBD1. The junction had 8 bases not matched to a gene; V was cut back by 5 bases and J by 3 bases. The CDR3 runs to 15 residues. Germline V gene lookup returns CDR1 SGHTA and CDR2 FQGTGA. The CDR3 sequence: CASSTRTGLTDTQYF. Here the CDR3 DNA reads TGTGCCAGCAGCACCCGGACAGGTTTGACAGATACGCAGTATTTT. The whole variable domain, remainder taken from reference TRBV7-3 and TRBJ2-3, is GAGVSQTPSNKVTEKGKYVELRCDPISGHTALYWYRQSLGQGPEFLIYFQGTGAADDSGLPNDRFFAVRPEGSVSTLKIQRTERGDSAVYLCASSTRTGLTDTQYFGPGTRLTVL.

The chain is built from TRBV7-9 and TRBJ2-7, with 10 bases aligning to TRBD2. From germline, CDR1 is SEHNR and CDR2 FQNEAQ (reference sequence). This CDR3 region has 16 residues. The V gene end was trimmed by 5 bases and the J gene end by 4 bases; junction bases not matched to a gene: 11. The CDR3 here is CASSPRGSGRLYEQYF. In DNA form, the CDR3 reads TGTGCCAGCAGCCCTCGGGGTAGCGGGAGGCTATACGAGCAGTACTTC. The full variable domain, its missing parts supplied by reference TRBV7-9 and TRBJ2-7, is DTGVSQNPRHKITKRGQNVTFRCDPISEHNRLYWYRQTLGQGPEFLTYFQNEAQLEKSRLLSDRFSAERPKGSFSTLEIQRTEQGDSAMYLCASSPRGSGRLYEQYFGPGTRLTVT.

This chain uses TRBV7-9 with TRBJ2-5, with TRBD2 identical over 7 bases. Per the germline V gene, CDR1 is SEHNR and CDR2 is FQNEAQ (reference sequence). V trimming: 1 base; J trimming: 4 bases; junction bases outside the gene matches: 6. The length of the CDR3 is 15 residues. DNA for the CDR3: TGTGCCAGCAGCTTAGGAGTCGGGGGGAGAGAGACCCAGTACTTC. It translates to CASSLGVGGRETQYF.

Only a few counts were recorded for this clonotype. The chain uses TRBV6-2 or TRBV6-3 and TRBJ2-7, with a tentative D call TRBD1 (6 bases). Trimming pared 2 bases from V and 2 bases from J, leaving 7 bases between. The CDR3 covers 13 residues. Germline-derived CDR1 and CDR2 are MNHEY and SVGEGT. In DNA, the CDR3 is TGTGCCAGCAGTTACGACAGGCCCTACGAGCAGTACTTC. Protein sequence: CASSYDRPYEQYF.

This clonotype was recorded a few times. The chain joins TRBV20-1 to TRBJ1-5; the D gene is possibly TRBD1 (5 bases). Trimming shortened V by 2 bases and J by 5 bases, and 13 bases separated the two germline ends. Germline CDR1 reads DFQATT; CDR2 reads SNEGSKA (reference sequence). The length of the CDR3 is 14 residues. The CDR3 here is CSARWGGTDQPQHF. For the CDR3, the DNA is TGCAGTGCTAGATGGGGGGGGACCGATCAGCCCCAGCATTTT.

The rearrangement links TRBV20-1 to TRBJ1-5; D unclear. Trimming cost V 4 bases and J 15 bases, with 25 bases left between them. This CDR3 spans 14 amino acids. CDR1 and CDR2 from the germline V gene are DFQATT and SNEGSKA (reference sequence). Here the CDR3 DNA reads TGCAGTGCTACTAGGACGGCCCGGAATCAGGATGGGCATTTT. It codes for CSATRTARNQDGHF.

This clonotype was picked up a small number of times. An end of the junction differs from the germline gene, which may be a read error. This chain uses TRBV28 with TRBJ2-1; D possibly corresponds to TRBD2 (6 bases). The CDR3 has 11 amino acids. Germline V gene data show CDR1 as MDHEN and CDR2 as SYDVKM. CDR3 sequence: CASSFGRAGYF. CDR3 in DNA: TGTGCCAGCAGTTTTGGGCGGGCGGGGTACTTC.

This clonotype was counted at least ten times. V usage is TRBV2 and J usage is TRBJ2-5; no reliable D call. The length of the CDR3 is 16 residues. Germline V CDR1 and CDR2: SNHLY, FYNNEI. The V end lost 3 bases, the J end lost 1 base, and 15 bases lay between the germline ends. The CDR3 DNA sequence: TGTGCCAGCAGTGAGGGCACATCAGGTCTCCAAGAGACCCAGTACTTC. Translation: CASSEGTSGLQETQYF.

Comments on this clonotype: A read error may explain this, as a much larger clone is one base away. The chain links TRBV11-2 to TRBJ1-5, with D possibly being TRBD1 (5 bases). V lost 5 bases and J 0 bases, leaving 29 bases between the germline ends. CDR3 length: 21 amino acids. CDR1 SGHAT and CDR2 FQNNGV come from the germline V gene. CDR3 in amino acids: CASSDTLGPWVYIFSNQPQHF. DNA for the CDR3: TGTGCCAGCAGCGATACGTTGGGACCCTGGGTATATATATTTAGCAATCAGCCCCAGCATTTT.

At least ten counts were recorded for this clonotype. The rearrangement uses TRBV20-1 and TRBJ1-5; TRBD1 aligns across 11 bases. This CDR3 spans 18 amino acids. CDR1 and CDR2 from the germline V gene are DFQATT and SNEGSKA (reference sequence). V shed 0 bases and J 1 base; nucleotides not matched to a gene: 8. The CDR3 loop reads CSARDTWTGGPSNQPQHF. The CDR3 DNA is TGCAGTGCTAGAGATACCTGGACAGGGGGCCCCAGCAATCAGCCCCAGCATTTT.

In its sample, this clonotype is large (0.1 to 1%). This chain links TRBV7-9 with TRBJ2-2, with D perhaps TRBD1 (6 bases). V lost 1 base, J lost 7 bases, and 10 bases lay in between. Germline V gene sequence: CDR1 SEHNR, CDR2 FQNEAQ (reference sequence). The CDR3 totals 14 residues. CDR3 in amino acids: CASSLGTASGELFF. For the CDR3, the DNA is TGTGCCAGCAGCTTAGGGACAGCGAGCGGGGAGCTGTTTTTT.

This clonotype was recorded at least ten times. The chain couples TRBV4-3 to TRBJ2-3; 10 positions agree with TRBD2. J lost 5 bases, V lost 0 bases, and 8 bases had no gene match. The CDR3 totals 17 residues. Germline-derived CDR1 and CDR2 are LGHNA and YSLEER. This CDR3 reads CASSQEVLAGAGDTQYF. For the CDR3, the DNA is TGCGCCAGCAGCCAAGAAGTCCTAGCGGGAGCCGGAGATACGCAGTATTTT.

In its sample, this clonotype was seen a few times. Germline and junction disagree at one end, which may indicate a read error. V gene TRBV11-3 combines with J gene TRBJ2-2, with D perhaps being TRBD1 or TRBD2 (5 bases each). CDR3 length: 14 amino acids. In germline, CDR1 is SGHNT, CDR2 YENEEA. CDR3 sequence: CASSLGQSTGELLF. CDR3 sequence (DNA): TGTGCCAGCAGCTTAGGACAGAGCACCGGGGAGCTGTTGTTT.

This clonotype was seen only a few times. This chain joins TRBV7-2 and TRBJ1-1; D may be TRBD1 (5 bases). The germline V gene has CDR1 SGHTA and CDR2 FQGNSA. The CDR3 totals 17 residues. V lost 4 bases to trimming and J lost 0 bases, with 18 bases between them. As DNA, the CDR3 is TGTGCCAGCAGCTCACCGGGGGGAGGGGAGATGAACACTGAAGCTTTCTTT. Translating gives CASSSPGGGEMNTEAFF.

Ten or more counts support this clonotype. The chain is built from TRBV5-1 and TRBJ1-1, with TRBD1 as a possible D gene (5 bases). V was pared by 2 bases and J by 1 base, with 9 bases between. Germline values: CDR1 SGHRS, CDR2 YFSETQ. The CDR3 is made up of 14 amino acids. CDR3 sequence reads: CASSFGGWNTEAFF. Written as DNA, the CDR3 is TGCGCCAGCAGCTTTGGGGGATGGAACACTGAAGCTTTCTTT.

This clonotype was found many times. The chain combines TRBV29-1 with TRBJ2-7; 12 nucleotides line up with TRBD2. The CDR3 sequence is 15 residues long. Trimming cost V 3 bases and J 4 bases; bases outside gene matches: 7. Germline CDR1 SQVTM, CDR2 ANQGSEA. CDR3 DNA sequence: TGCAGCGTTGAGCTAGCGGGAGGGGGGCGGTACGAGCAGTACTTC. It encodes CSVELAGGGRYEQYF.

This clonotype was counted only a few times. The CDR3 does not end in the conserved phenylalanine or tryptophan, so this is likely a read error. The V and J genes are TRBV7-9 and TRBJ2-7; D not certain. CDR3 length: 14 residues. Germline CDR1 SEHNR, CDR2 FQNEAQ (reference sequence). Trimming left V 4 bases short and J 1 base short, with 11 bases between. This chain's CDR3 is CASSSPTPSYEQYL. The CDR3, as DNA: TGTGCCAGCAGCTCACCGACACCGTCCTACGAGCAGTACCTC.

This clonotype was counted many times. The chain is built from TRBV28 and TRBJ1-5; D ambiguous. V lost 5 bases and J lost 5, with 22 bases in between. CDR1 is MDHEN and CDR2 is SYDVKM in the germline V gene. The CDR3 is 17 amino acids. CDR3 sequence (DNA): TGTGCCAGCAGTCCCCCTATTGTCTATGGTTACTATCAGCCCCAGCATTTT. Its protein product is CASSPPIVYGYYQPQHF.

This clonotype was seen only a few times. The rearrangement links TRBV7-2 to TRBJ2-1, with 9 bases that match TRBD2. This CDR3 has 20 residues. Germline V gene lookup returns CDR1 SGHTA and CDR2 FQGNSA. The V gene end was trimmed by 2 bases and the J gene end by 4 bases; junction bases not matched to a gene: 18. The CDR3, as DNA: TGTGCCAGCAGCTTAAGCGGGGGGACATCATATAGCGGGGGTTACAATGAGCAGTTCTTC. Protein product: CASSLSGGTSYSGGYNEQFF.

The chain joins TRBV20-1 to TRBJ2-7; 10 bases agree with TRBD2. Per the germline V gene, CDR1 is DFQATT and CDR2 is SNEGSKA (reference sequence). The CDR3 covers 13 residues. J gave up 5 bases and V 5 bases, and 6 bases lay outside the gene matches. Here the CDR3 reads CSAGLAGAHEQYF. DNA of the CDR3: TGCAGTGCTGGCCTAGCGGGAGCCCACGAGCAGTACTTC.

The chain employs TRBV24-1 and TRBJ2-1; D unresolved. The germline gives CDR1 KGHDR, CDR2 SFDVKD. The CDR3 spans 11 residues. With 9 bases removed from V and 5 bases from J, the gap between germline ends came to 7 bases. The CDR3 here is CATGSDNEQFF. In DNA, the CDR3 is TGTGCCACCGGGTCGGACAATGAGCAGTTCTTC.

This clonotype appeared a few times. The CDR3 nucleotides are TGCAGTGCCAGTACCCCCACTAGCGACCCTCTGAGCACAGATACGCAGTATTTT. It encodes CSASTPTSDPLSTDTQYF. J is TRBJ2-3 and V is TRBV20-1, with TRBD2 matching over 7 bases. With 6 bases clipped from V and 0 bases from J, the junction kept 18 bases outside the gene matches. Germline CDR1 is DFQATT and CDR2 is SNEGSKA (reference sequence). CDR3 length: 18 amino acids.

This sequence joins TRBV18 and TRBJ2-5; weak D call: TRBD1 (6 bases). CDR3 length equals 14 residues. Trimming cost V 5 bases and J 7 bases, with 17 bases left between them. The germline gives CDR1 KGHSH, CDR2 LQKENI. The CDR3 spells CASSANRVWRTQYF. The CDR3 DNA follows: TGTGCCAGCTCAGCTAACAGGGTTTGGAGGACCCAGTACTTC.

This clonotype has a count of ten or more. The chain carries TRBV20-1 and TRBJ2-1; TRBD2 aligns across 11 bases. Trimming took 4 bases from V and 3 from J; bases not matched to a gene: 5. Germline CDR1 reads DFQATT; CDR2 reads SNEGSKA (reference sequence). The CDR3 is 15 amino acids. CDR3 loop: CSATRTSGFYNEQFF. In DNA, the CDR3 is TGCAGTGCTACGCGGACTAGCGGGTTCTACAATGAGCAGTTCTTC.

This rearrangement joins TRBV7-3 to TRBJ2-2; D unclear. This CDR3 spans 13 amino acids. Looked up from germline, CDR1 is SGHTA and CDR2 is FQGTGA. With 4 bases removed from V and 8 bases from J, the gap between germline ends came to 11 bases. CDR3 nucleotide sequence: TGTGCCAGCAGCTCTAGGGCAGGAGGGGAGCTGTTTTTT. Its protein is CASSSRAGGELFF.

The V and J genes are TRBV20-1 and TRBJ2-1, with D unclear. Germline lookup yields CDR1 DFQATT and CDR2 SNEGSKA (reference sequence). V lost 5 bases and J 7 bases, leaving 15 bases between the germline ends. This CDR3 has 13 residues. CDR3 residues: CSARSDGSNEQFF. The DNA for the CDR3 is TGCAGTGCTCGCTCGGACGGGTCGAATGAGCAGTTCTTC.

The chain is built from TRBV19 and TRBJ2-1; 13 bases align to TRBD2. Trimming at V came to 5 bases and at J to 4 bases, leaving 5 bases not matched to a gene. Germline V CDR1 and CDR2: LNHDA, SQIVND (reference sequence). The length of the CDR3 is 16 residues. The CDR3 region has the DNA TGTGCCAGTAGTCTCCCGGGACTAGCGGGGTACAATGAGCAGTTCTTC. As protein: CASSLPGLAGYNEQFF.

This clonotype was found a few times. The gene calls are TRBV5-1 and TRBJ2-1; no definite D call. V was cut by 0 bases and J by 7 bases, with 5 bases left in between. Germline CDR1 SGHRS, CDR2 YFSETQ. The length of the CDR3 is 12 residues. The CDR3 bases are TGCGCCAGCAGCTTGGTTCAGAATGAGCAGTTCTTC. Protein: CASSLVQNEQFF. The full variable domain, completed using reference TRBV5-1 and TRBJ2-1, is KAGVTQTPRYLIKTRGQQVTLSCSPISGHRSVSWYQQTPGQGLQFLFEYFSETQRNKGNFPGRFSGRQFSNSRSEMNVSTLELGDSALYLCASSLVQNEQFFGPGTRLTVL.